Below, 28 T cell receptor beta chains from the same sample are listed, as sequenced in a study of T-cell reconstitution after alpha-beta-depleted transplantation in children. Using unique molecular identifiers, the investigators prepared the TCRbeta library. TCRdb passed the PCR reads through MiXCR, listing each CDR3 protein once. This sample yields just under 550,000 distinct CDR3 sequences, of which around 19% are seen a single time; 3.3% belongs to the top ten. The source was PBMCs from the stem cell graft donor, collected from the stem cell graft. Receptors originate from a human donor who donated a stem cell graft to a child with acute lymphoblastic leukemia.

The gene calls are TRBV18 and TRBJ1-1; unclear D gene. The CDR3 is 14 residues long. The V gene's germline CDR1 is KGHSH and CDR2 LQKENI. Trimming took off 0 bases at V and 1 base at J, with 6 bases between the two ends. The CDR3 spells CASSPPSENTEAFF. CDR3 DNA sequence: TGTGCCAGCTCACCACCGTCAGAGAACACTGAAGCTTTCTTT.

This rearrangement joins TRBV5-1 to TRBJ1-1, with 7 bases lining up with TRBD1. This CDR3 has 14 amino acids. Germline V gene data show CDR1 as SGHRS and CDR2 as YFSETQ. Germline trimming cut 4 bases from V and 11 bases from J; bases unmatched to any gene: 14. CDR3 region: CASSERQGLYSAFF. CDR3 coding DNA: TGCGCCAGCAGCGAGAGACAGGGACTATATTCGGCTTTCTTT.

This clonotype came up a few times. The chain uses TRBV5-1 and TRBJ2-7; 15 nucleotides agree with TRBD2. Germline V CDR1 and CDR2: SGHRS, YFSETQ. V was pared by 3 bases and J by 7 bases, with 2 bases of the junction left unmatched. The CDR3 totals 14 residues. CDR3 protein: CASSWTSGREEQYF. The CDR3 DNA follows: TGCGCCAGCAGCTGGACTAGCGGGAGGGAGGAGCAGTACTTC. Supplemented by reference TRBV5-1 and TRBJ2-7, the full variable domain reads KAGVTQTPRYLIKTRGQQVTLSCSPISGHRSVSWYQQTPGQGLQFLFEYFSETQRNKGNFPGRFSGRQFSNSRSEMNVSTLELGDSALYLCASSWTSGREEQYFGPGTRLTVT.

This chain joins TRBV5-1 and TRBJ1-4; D unclear. CDR3 length: 14 amino acids. V lost 4 bases to trimming and J lost 13 bases, with 20 bases between them. The germline V gene encodes CDR1 SGHRS and CDR2 YFSETQ. The CDR3 here is CASSISGPPESLFF. CDR3 nucleotide sequence: TGCGCCAGCAGCATATCCGGGCCCCCAGAATCACTGTTTTTT.

V is TRBV7-8 and J is TRBJ2-1, with unresolved D. Germline lookup yields CDR1 SGHVS and CDR2 FQNEAQ. CDR3 size: 17 residues. The V end lost 5 bases, the J end lost 0 bases, and 17 bases lay between the germline ends. The CDR3 is CASSDSGQASSYNEQFF. As DNA, the CDR3 is TGTGCCAGCAGCGATTCCGGGCAGGCCAGCTCCTACAATGAGCAGTTCTTC.

This clonotype was counted many times. The V and J genes are TRBV7-2 and TRBJ2-1; TRBD2 is a possible D gene (6 bases). Germline V gene sequence: CDR1 SGHTA, CDR2 FQGNSA. The CDR3 has 14 residues. Trimming removed 3 bases at V and 5 bases at J, with 11 bases between. CDR3 DNA sequence: TGTGCCAGCAGCTTTTACTTAGCGGACAATGAGCAGTTCTTC. It encodes CASSFYLADNEQFF.

This clonotype was seen a handful of times. The chain joins TRBV27 to TRBJ1-5; D not certain. The CDR3 loop spans 17 amino acids. The V gene lost 1 base and the J gene lost 5 bases, with 18 bases spanning the gap. Germline values: CDR1 MNHEY, CDR2 SMNVEV (reference sequence). The CDR3 protein is CASSLYGLGGDHQPQHF. For the CDR3, the DNA is TGTGCCAGCAGTTTATATGGGTTGGGCGGGGATCATCAGCCCCAGCATTTT.

In its sample, this clonotype was seen a few times. V and J are TRBV4-1 and TRBJ1-2, with TRBD1 as a possible D gene (5 bases). CDR1 is MGHRA, CDR2 YSYEKL, per germline. The CDR3 has 16 residues. V lost 0 bases and J 2 bases, leaving 13 bases between the germline ends. The CDR3 protein is CASSQDGGRLNYGYTF. The CDR3 DNA is TGCGCCAGCAGCCAAGATGGGGGACGGTTGAACTATGGCTACACCTTC.

This chain joins TRBV5-6 and TRBJ2-1, with D hard to call. Germline CDR1 is SGHDT and CDR2 is YYEEEE. V shed 3 bases and J shed 0 bases, with 16 bases lying between them. There are 17 residues in the CDR3. CDR3 region: CASSSDQRASSYNEQFF. CDR3 bases: TGTGCCAGCAGCTCGGACCAACGGGCGAGCTCCTACAATGAGCAGTTCTTC.

Only a few counts were recorded for this clonotype. The chain combines TRBV20-1 with TRBJ2-1; D is tentatively TRBD1 or TRBD2 (5 bases each). Germline V lookup: CDR1 DFQATT, CDR2 SNEGSKA (reference sequence). This CDR3 spans 11 amino acids. Trimming left V 7 bases short and J 10 bases short, with 14 bases between. The CDR3 loop is CSVPAGTEQFF. CDR3 DNA: TGCAGTGTTCCCGCCGGGACCGAGCAGTTCTTC.

This clonotype was detected a few times. This sequence joins TRBV6-1 and TRBJ2-5; the D is unclear. This CDR3 has 14 amino acids. Germline CDR1 and CDR2: MNHNS and SASEGT. Between the trimmed V and J ends, which lost 7 bases and 0 bases, there was a span of 12 bases. The DNA of the CDR3 is TGTGCCAGCAAACCGGTCGACTACCAAGAGACCCAGTACTTC. It translates to CASKPVDYQETQYF.

This chain's CDR3 is CASSLEGGAMNTEAFF. CDR3 in DNA: TGTGCCAGCAGCTTGGAAGGGGGGGCGATGAACACTGAAGCTTTCTTT. The J gene is TRBJ1-1, the V gene TRBV5-5, with a weak D call TRBD1 (6 bases). The germline V gene has CDR1 SGHKS and CDR2 YYEKEE (reference sequence). CDR3 length: 16 amino acids. Between the trimmed V and J ends, which lost 0 bases and 0 bases, there was a span of 12 bases.

This clonotype was counted between two and nine times. This chain uses TRBV30 with TRBJ2-3; D not certain. V was clipped by 3 bases and J by 4 bases, with 8 bases between them. CDR1 and CDR2 from the germline V gene are GTSNPN and SVGIG (reference sequence). The CDR3 has 12 residues. The CDR3 DNA sequence: TGTGCCTGGAGCCCGGATCCAGATACGCAGTATTTT. Translation: CAWSPDPDTQYF. The complete variable domain, with remaining parts taken from reference TRBV30 and TRBJ2-3, reads SQTIHQWPATLVQPVGSPLSLECTVEGTSNPNLYWYRQAAGRGLQLLFYSVGIGQISSEVPQNLSASRPQDRQFILSSKKLLLSDSGFYLCAWSPDPDTQYFGPGTRLTVL.

The chain carries TRBV6-1 and TRBJ2-7, with a weak D call TRBD2 (6 bases). Looked up from germline, CDR1 is MNHNS and CDR2 is SASEGT. The CDR3 is 13 residues long. Trimming stripped 2 bases from V and 3 bases from J, with 8 bases between. CDR3 loop: CASSERENYEQYF. The CDR3 region has the DNA TGTGCCAGCAGTGAACGGGAGAACTACGAGCAGTACTTC.

The chain is built from TRBV5-1 and TRBJ2-2; 7 bases agree with TRBD1. The J segment lost 5 bases and the V segment lost 0 bases, leaving 4 bases of the junction unmatched. CDR1 is SGHRS and CDR2 is YFSETQ in the germline V gene. The CDR3 consists of 15 residues. The CDR3 is CASSLDVTGTGELFF. The CDR3 nucleotides are TGCGCCAGCAGCTTGGATGTGACAGGGACCGGGGAGCTGTTTTTT.

The V call is TRBV20-1, the J call TRBJ2-7; weak D call: TRBD2 (6 bases). The CDR3 length is 13 residues. Trimming took off 3 bases at V and 3 bases at J, with 12 bases between the two ends. Germline values: CDR1 DFQATT, CDR2 SNEGSKA (reference sequence). CDR3 loop: CSASPREGYEQYF. The CDR3 nucleotides are TGCAGTGCTAGTCCGCGGGAAGGCTACGAGCAGTACTTC.

The chain uses TRBV12-3 or TRBV12-4 and TRBJ2-1, with TRBD2 identical over 7 bases. V shed 9 bases and J 0 bases; nucleotides not matched to a gene: 8. CDR3 length: 15 residues. The CDR3 protein is CASGTSDSSYNEQFF. CDR3 nucleotide sequence: TGTGCCAGTGGTACTAGCGATAGCTCCTACAATGAGCAGTTCTTC.

This clonotype was recorded a few times. V is TRBV25-1 and J is TRBJ2-5; D is possibly TRBD1 (5 bases). Trimming removed 2 bases at V and 4 bases at J, with 20 bases between. Germline CDR1 MGHDK, CDR2 SYGVNS. This CDR3 spans 17 amino acids. The CDR3 region is CASSEMWGRRWGETQYF. The DNA of the CDR3 is TGTGCCAGCAGTGAAATGTGGGGCCGGCGGTGGGGAGAGACCCAGTACTTC.

This clonotype was counted a single time. Lacking the conserved final phenylalanine or tryptophan, this CDR3 likely reflects a read error. The V gene is TRBV5-1, the J gene TRBJ1-2; 8 bases align to TRBD1. J lost 7 bases, V lost 0 bases, and 8 bases had no gene match. This CDR3 has 15 amino acids. CDR1 is SGHRS and CDR2 is YFSETQ in the germline V gene. CDR3 loop: CASSLAGDRLFGYTL. The CDR3 nucleotides are TGCGCCAGCAGCTTGGCCGGGGACAGGCTATTTGGCTACACCTTG.

The chain combines TRBV24-1 with TRBJ2-1; TRBD2 aligns across 7 bases. Germline V gene data show CDR1 as KGHDR and CDR2 as SFDVKD. This CDR3 contains 17 residues. V shed 7 bases, J shed 0 bases, and the junction held 11 bases outside the gene matches. The CDR3 spells CATRGRDGKSSYNEQFF. For the CDR3, the DNA is TGTGCCACCAGGGGGAGGGACGGCAAGAGCTCCTACAATGAGCAGTTCTTC.

The sample holds many counts of this clonotype. This chain links TRBV6-1 with TRBJ2-7, with TRBD2 identical over 10 bases. The trim removed 4 bases at V and 3 bases at J, leaving 12 bases unmatched. Germline V CDR1 and CDR2: MNHNS, SASEGT. CDR3 size: 17 residues. The CDR3 DNA is TGTGCCAGCAGTGTCCCCTTTCTAGCGGGAGATTTCTACGAGCAGTACTTC. It is translated as CASSVPFLAGDFYEQYF.

This clonotype occurred a few times. The chain links TRBV12-3 or TRBV12-4 to TRBJ1-2; maybe TRBD1 (6 bases). V was trimmed by 10 bases and J by 5 bases, leaving 20 bases between them. The CDR3 is 14 amino acids. The CDR3 DNA is TGTGCCATTCGAGGGGGGGCCCCCCTTTATGGCTACACCTTC. It specifies CAIRGGAPLYGYTF.

V and J are TRBV29-1 and TRBJ2-7; 10 bases are shared with TRBD2. Germline V gene lookup returns CDR1 SQVTM and CDR2 ANQGSEA. V gave up 6 bases and J gave up 1 base; unmatched junction bases: 3. CDR3 length: 13 residues. CDR3 in DNA: TGCAGCGTACCTAGCGGGAGTTCCTACGAGCAGTACTTC. This codes for CSVPSGSSYEQYF.

This clonotype was counted once. This chain links TRBV28 with TRBJ2-1; D is possibly TRBD2 (5 bases). V gave up 4 bases and J gave up 10 bases, with 11 bases separating them. CDR1 MDHEN and CDR2 SYDVKM come from the germline V gene. The CDR3 spans 12 residues. This CDR3 reads CASSSGIREQFF. The CDR3 DNA reads TGTGCCAGCAGTTCGGGGATCCGGGAGCAGTTCTTC.

This clonotype was seen more than once but under ten times. The rearrangement joins TRBV12-3 or TRBV12-4 to TRBJ2-1; no clear D. The CDR3 is 13 amino acids. The ends were cut back, 2 bases at V and 5 bases at J, with 7 bases in the middle. CDR3 region: CASSLTLNNEQFF. The CDR3 region has the DNA TGTGCCAGCAGTTTAACGCTTAACAATGAGCAGTTCTTC.

The chain employs TRBV30 and TRBJ1-1; D remains unclear. CDR3 size: 11 residues. The germline V and J ends were trimmed by 8 bases and 5 bases, with 12 bases remaining between them. CDR1 and CDR2 from the germline V gene are GTSNPN and SVGIG (reference sequence). DNA of the CDR3: TGTGCCAGAATCTTGGGGACTGAAGCTTTCTTT. The encoded protein is CARILGTEAFF.

The chain has TRBV6-1 and TRBJ2-2; 10 bases match TRBD1. V shed 4 bases, J shed 6 bases, and the junction held 20 bases outside the gene matches. The CDR3 extends over 20 amino acids. Germline CDR1 and CDR2: MNHNS and SASEGT. CDR3 nucleotides: TGTGCCAGCAGTGGGGCGACAGGGGGCGTTGTAGCGGGCCCCCCCGGGGAGCTGTTTTTT. It is translated as CASSGATGGVVAGPPGELFF.

V gene TRBV3-1 combines with J gene TRBJ1-3; no clear D gene. CDR1 LGHDT and CDR2 YNNKEL come from the germline V gene (reference sequence). This CDR3 is 13 amino acids long. Trimming took 3 bases from V and 0 from J, leaving 3 bases between them. The CDR3 protein is CASSHLSGNTIYF. Written as DNA, the CDR3 is TGTGCCAGCAGCCATCTCTCTGGAAACACCATATATTTT.